This TCR beta chain was sequenced during a study of molecular identifiers for immune sequencing clone quantification. Across the whole study: Five portions were made in replicates from RNA of roughly 20,000 or 100,000 naive CD8 cells, and four underwent sequencing. Study results and limitations: Detectable among around 1 million naive cells, according to reports, was Jurkat TCR RNA spiked in from one cell. The study found clones above 20 RNA copies held over 98% of effector molecules and under 1% in naive cells.

Each CDR3 protein gets one entry after TCRdb re-called the PCR reads with MiXCR. Here the sample spans some 320,000 distinct CDR3 sequences, roughly a quarter being singletons. This clonotype was seen only a few times. The antigen remains undetermined. The sample consisted of naive CD8+ T cells from blood, with Jurkat cell RNA spiked in. Documented subset: FACS-sorted CD8+CD4-CCR7+CD45RA+ naive T cells. The TCR sequence derives from a human donor in good health. Some libraries in this study had Jurkat cell RNA spiked in.

CDR3 protein: CASSSAAYYEQYF. In DNA, the CDR3 is TGTGCCAGCAGTTCAGCAGCCTACTACGAGCAGTACTTC. The gene calls are TRBV27 and TRBJ2-7; D remains ambiguous. Germline V CDR1 and CDR2: MNHEY, SMNVEV (reference sequence). The CDR3 has 13 amino acids. V lost 4 bases to trimming and J lost 3 bases, with 10 bases between them.